These 15 T cell receptor beta chains were all obtained from the same sample, sequenced in a study of shared clonotypes between healthy human individuals. Repertoires were generated with immunoSEQ multiplex PCR, while TCRdb's copy carries only in-frame clones and drops some. The data contain some 1 million clones, 65% to 80% of them singletons. Sequencing was done on a sample of memory CD4+ T cells sorted from blood. As for subset: CD45RA-negative fraction. The receptor source for this set is a man aged 18 to 30 in good health.

V is TRBV5-4 and J is TRBJ2-1; 7 bases map to TRBD2. J lost 6 bases, V lost 2 bases, and 11 bases had no gene match. The V gene's germline CDR1 is SGHNT and CDR2 YYREEE (reference sequence). The CDR3 runs 16 residues. The CDR3 loop reads CASSLRPRGGPNEQFF. CDR3 DNA sequence: TGTGCCAGCAGCTTAAGACCTCGGGGAGGGCCCAATGAGCAGTTCTTC.

J is TRBJ2-2 and V is TRBV14; unclear D gene. Trimming cost V 1 base and J 6 bases, with 9 bases left between them. Germline V gene data show CDR1 as SGHDN and CDR2 as FVKESK. The CDR3 has 14 residues. The chain's CDR3 is CASSQARNAGELFF. As DNA, the CDR3 is TGTGCCAGCAGCCAAGCCAGAAACGCCGGGGAGCTGTTTTTT.

J is TRBJ1-3 and V is TRBV18, with 7 bases aligning to TRBD1. Germline trimming cut 3 bases from V and 0 bases from J; bases unmatched to any gene: 5. CDR1 is KGHSH, CDR2 LQKENI, per germline. This CDR3 spans 16 amino acids. The CDR3: CASSPGQVGSGNTIYF. The CDR3 nucleotides read TGTGCCAGCTCACCCGGACAGGTGGGCTCTGGAAACACCATATATTTT.

As DNA, the CDR3 is TGTGCCTCAACGGGACGGATGAACACTGAAGCTTTCTTT. Translation: CASTGRMNTEAFF. The chain uses TRBV19 and TRBJ1-1, with TRBD1 as a possible D gene (5 bases). CDR1 and CDR2 from the germline V gene are LNHDA and SQIVND (reference sequence). V gave up 11 bases and J gave up 0 bases, with 13 bases separating them. The CDR3 covers 13 residues.

This chain uses TRBV5-1 with TRBJ2-7; 11 bases are shared with TRBD2. Trimming removed 4 bases from V and 4 bases from J; junction bases left unmatched: 4. Germline CDR1 reads SGHRS; CDR2 reads YFSETQ. CDR3 length: 14 amino acids. The CDR3 is CASSPGLAVYEQYF. As DNA, the CDR3 is TGCGCCAGCAGCCCGGGACTAGCGGTTTACGAGCAGTACTTC.

The V gene is TRBV18, the J gene TRBJ2-5; D unresolved. The CDR3 extends over 14 amino acids. Germline values: CDR1 KGHSH, CDR2 LQKENI. V dropped 4 bases and J dropped 1 base, with 10 bases sitting between them. As DNA, the CDR3 is TGTGCCAGCTCACGTAACAATCCCCAAGAGACCCAGTACTTC. Protein: CASSRNNPQETQYF. The whole variable domain, filled in from reference TRBV18 and TRBJ2-5, reads NAGVMQNPRHLVRRRGQEARLRCSPMKGHSHVYWYRQLPEEGLKFMVYLQKENIIDESGMPKERFSAEFPKEGPSILRIQQVVRGDSAAYFCASSRNNPQETQYFGPGTRLLVL.

The gene calls are TRBV2 and TRBJ1-2; TRBD1 agrees at 9 bases. CDR3 length equals 15 residues. Trimming took 4 bases from V and 6 from J; bases not matched to a gene: 9. The germline V gene has CDR1 SNHLY and CDR2 FYNNEI. This chain's CDR3 is CASSVETGGGHGYTF. The DNA of the CDR3 is TGTGCCAGCAGTGTAGAGACAGGGGGAGGCCATGGCTACACCTTC.

In its sample, this clone was seen once. The genes are TRBV30 and TRBJ2-2; D possibly uses TRBD1 or TRBD2 (5 bases each). Per the germline V gene, CDR1 is GTSNPN and CDR2 is SVGIG (reference sequence). Trimming shortened V by 3 bases and J by 2 bases, and 13 bases separated the two germline ends. This CDR3 comprises 15 residues. The CDR3 loop is CAWRTSGTNTGELFF. CDR3 nucleotide sequence: TGTGCCTGGAGGACGTCCGGGACCAACACCGGGGAGCTGTTTTTT.

Comments on this clone: Other nucleotide sequences in the sample specify the same CDR3. The chain joins TRBV18 to TRBJ2-3, with 9 bases matching TRBD1. The ends lost 3 bases at V and 4 bases at J; junction bases unmatched: 5. The CDR3 is 15 amino acids. CDR1 is KGHSH and CDR2 is LQKENI in the germline V gene. The DNA for the CDR3 is TGTGCCAGCTCACCTAACAGGGGGCGGGCAGATACGCAGTATTTT. It translates to CASSPNRGRADTQYF.

The chain links TRBV27 to TRBJ2-7; possibly TRBD1 for D (5 bases). The V end lost 0 bases, the J end lost 6 bases, and 9 bases lay between the germline ends. CDR3 length equals 13 residues. Germline values: CDR1 MNHEY, CDR2 SMNVEV (reference sequence). The CDR3 nucleotides are TGTGCCAGCAGTTTATCGATTAGGGGCGAGCAGTACTTC. It yields the protein CASSLSIRGEQYF.

The chain links TRBV2 to TRBJ2-7, with D perhaps TRBD1 or TRBD2 (5 bases each). This CDR3 is 13 amino acids long. CDR1 SNHLY and CDR2 FYNNEI come from the germline V gene. V dropped 5 bases and J dropped 3 bases, with 11 bases sitting between them. Here the CDR3 reads CASSWGRGYEQYF. CDR3 in DNA: TGTGCCAGCAGTTGGGGGAGAGGCTACGAGCAGTACTTC. The entire variable domain, with the rest obtained from reference TRBV2 and TRBJ2-7, is as follows: EPEVTQTPSHQVTQMGQEVILRCVPISNHLYFYWYRQILGQKVEFLVSFYNNEISEKSEIFDDQFSVERPDGSNFTLKIRSTKLEDSAMYFCASSWGRGYEQYFGPGTRLTVT.

This sequence joins TRBV7-6 and TRBJ1-6, with D perhaps TRBD1 (6 bases). This CDR3 spans 18 amino acids. Germline V CDR1 and CDR2: SGHVS, FNYEAQ. Deletions cut 1 base from V and 1 base from J, with 14 bases between. CDR3: CASSLGAGARSYNSPLHF. The DNA of the CDR3 is TGTGCCAGCAGCTTAGGTGCGGGGGCGAGGTCCTATAATTCACCCCTCCACTTT. Full variable domain (outside the CDR3, taken from reference TRBV7-6 and TRBJ1-6): GAGVSQSPRYKVTKRGQDVALRCDPISGHVSLYWYRQALGQGPEFLTYFNYEAQQDKSGLPNDRFSAERPEGSISTLTIQRTEQRDSAMYRCASSLGAGARSYNSPLHFGNGTRLTVT.

The chain combines TRBV10-1 with TRBJ2-1; 7 bases map to TRBD2. CDR1 WNHNN and CDR2 SYGVQD come from the germline V gene (reference sequence). The CDR3 covers 12 residues. The trim removed 3 bases at V and 16 bases at J, leaving 9 bases unmatched. In DNA, the CDR3 is TGCGCCAGCAGTGACGGTCCGGGGGGTATCTTCTTC. Encoded protein: CASSDGPGGIFF.

Comments on this clone: In the same sample, other DNA sequences code for this CDR3. V gene TRBV19 combines with J gene TRBJ1-5; no firm D call. The CDR3 loop spans 13 amino acids. The ends were cut back, 5 bases at V and 2 bases at J, with 7 bases in the middle. The germline gives CDR1 LNHDA, CDR2 SQIVND (reference sequence). The CDR3 DNA reads as TGTGCCAGTAGTGGGGATCGCAATCAGCCCCAGCATTTT. Translated, it gives CASSGDRNQPQHF.

This clone was seen only a few times. The V and J genes are TRBV4-1 and TRBJ1-1; D remains ambiguous. CDR1 and CDR2 from the germline V gene are MGHRA and YSYEKL. V was cut by 2 bases and J by 7 bases, with 8 bases left in between. This CDR3 contains 12 residues. The CDR3 nucleotides are TGCGCCAGCAGCCAACCGGTCGGTGAAGCTTTCTTT. Translating gives CASSQPVGEAFF.